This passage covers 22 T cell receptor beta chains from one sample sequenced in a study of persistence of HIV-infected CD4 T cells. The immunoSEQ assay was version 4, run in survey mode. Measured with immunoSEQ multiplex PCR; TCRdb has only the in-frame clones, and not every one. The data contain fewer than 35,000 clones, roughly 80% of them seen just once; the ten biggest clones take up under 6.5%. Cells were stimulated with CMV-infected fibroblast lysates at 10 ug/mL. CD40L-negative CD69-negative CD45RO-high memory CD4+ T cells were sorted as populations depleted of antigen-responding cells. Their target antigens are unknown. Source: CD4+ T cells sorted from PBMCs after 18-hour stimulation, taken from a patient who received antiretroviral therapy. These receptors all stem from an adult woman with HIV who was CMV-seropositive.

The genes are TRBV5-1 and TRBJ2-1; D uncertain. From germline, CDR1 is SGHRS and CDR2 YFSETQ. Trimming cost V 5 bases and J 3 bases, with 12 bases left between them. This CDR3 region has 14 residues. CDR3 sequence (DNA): TGCGCCAGCAGTCAACAGCAGCTCTACAATGAGCAGTTCTTC. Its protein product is CASSQQQLYNEQFF.

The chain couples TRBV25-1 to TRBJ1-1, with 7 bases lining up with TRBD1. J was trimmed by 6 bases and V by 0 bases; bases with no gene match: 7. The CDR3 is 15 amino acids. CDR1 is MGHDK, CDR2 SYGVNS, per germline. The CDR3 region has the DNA TGTGCCAGCAGTGAATATGGAGGGGGCTGGGCTGAAGCTTTCTTT. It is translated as CASSEYGGGWAEAFF. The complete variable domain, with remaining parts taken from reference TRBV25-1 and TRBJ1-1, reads EADIYQTPRYLVIGTGKKITLECSQTMGHDKMYWYQQDPGMELHLIHYSYGVNSTEKGDLSSESTVSRIRTEHFPLTLESARPSHTSQYLCASSEYGGGWAEAFFGQGTRLTVV.

The CDR3 DNA reads as TGTGCCACTACGGGACAGGGACCCTACGAGCAGTACTTC. This codes for CATTGQGPYEQYF. V and J are TRBV25-1 and TRBJ2-7, with 9 bases matching TRBD1. The germline V gene has CDR1 MGHDK and CDR2 SYGVNS. The CDR3 has 13 residues. V shed 10 bases and J 2 bases; nucleotides not matched to a gene: 6.

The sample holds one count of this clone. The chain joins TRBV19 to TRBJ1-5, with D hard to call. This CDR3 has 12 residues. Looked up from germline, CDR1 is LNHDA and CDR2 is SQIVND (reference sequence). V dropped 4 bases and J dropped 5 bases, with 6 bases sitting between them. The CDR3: CASSRGHQPQHF. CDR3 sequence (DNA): TGTGCCAGTAGTAGAGGGCATCAGCCCCAGCATTTT.

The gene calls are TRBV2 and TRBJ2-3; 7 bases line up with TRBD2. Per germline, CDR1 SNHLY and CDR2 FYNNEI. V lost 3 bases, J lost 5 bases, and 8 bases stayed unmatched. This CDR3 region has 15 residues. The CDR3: CASSDAAGRGDTQYF. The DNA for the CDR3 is TGTGCCAGCAGTGATGCAGCGGGAAGGGGAGATACGCAGTATTTT.

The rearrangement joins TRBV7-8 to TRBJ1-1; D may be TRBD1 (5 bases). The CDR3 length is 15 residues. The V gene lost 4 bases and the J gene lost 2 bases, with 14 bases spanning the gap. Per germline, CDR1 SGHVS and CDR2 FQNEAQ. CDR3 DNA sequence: TGTGCCAGCAGCTCCGCACAAAGGGGAAACACTGAAGCTTTCTTT. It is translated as CASSSAQRGNTEAFF.

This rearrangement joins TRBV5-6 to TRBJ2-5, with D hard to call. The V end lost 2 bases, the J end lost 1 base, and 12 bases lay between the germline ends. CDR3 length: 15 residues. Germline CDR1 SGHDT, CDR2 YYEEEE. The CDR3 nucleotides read TGTGCCAGCAGCTTCCTCGATAGGGCCCAAGAGACCCAGTACTTC. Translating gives CASSFLDRAQETQYF.

The DNA of the CDR3 is TGTGCCACCGCTCAGGGAAACACCGGGGAGCTGTTTTTT. It specifies CATAQGNTGELFF. This chain uses TRBV12-3 or TRBV12-4 with TRBJ2-2; D perhaps matches TRBD1 (5 bases). The CDR3 is 13 residues long. The germline V and J ends were trimmed by 10 bases and 2 bases, with 11 bases remaining between them.

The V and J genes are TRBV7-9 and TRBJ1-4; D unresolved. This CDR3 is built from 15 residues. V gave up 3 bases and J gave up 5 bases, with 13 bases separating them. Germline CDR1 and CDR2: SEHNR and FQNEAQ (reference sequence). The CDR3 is CASSFRVDSNEKLFF. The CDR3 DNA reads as TGTGCCAGCAGCTTTAGGGTCGACTCAAATGAAAAACTGTTTTTT.

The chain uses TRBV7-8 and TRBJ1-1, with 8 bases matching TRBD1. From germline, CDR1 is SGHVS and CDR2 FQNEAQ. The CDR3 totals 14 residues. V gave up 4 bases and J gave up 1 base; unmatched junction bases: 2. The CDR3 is CASSYDRGNTEAFF. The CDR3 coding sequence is TGTGCCAGCAGCTACGACAGGGGGAACACTGAAGCTTTCTTT.

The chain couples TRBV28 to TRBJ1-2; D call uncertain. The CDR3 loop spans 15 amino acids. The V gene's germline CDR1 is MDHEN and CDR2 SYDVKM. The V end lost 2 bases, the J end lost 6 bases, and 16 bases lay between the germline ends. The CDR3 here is CASSLILARANGYTF. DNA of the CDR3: TGTGCCAGCAGTTTAATTCTCGCCAGAGCCAATGGCTACACCTTC.

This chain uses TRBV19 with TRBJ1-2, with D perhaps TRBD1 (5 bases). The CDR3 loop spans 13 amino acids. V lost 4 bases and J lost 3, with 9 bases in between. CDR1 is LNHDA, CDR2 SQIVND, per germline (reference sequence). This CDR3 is CASSRQLDYGYTF. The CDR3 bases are TGTGCCAGTAGTAGACAGCTCGACTATGGCTACACCTTC.

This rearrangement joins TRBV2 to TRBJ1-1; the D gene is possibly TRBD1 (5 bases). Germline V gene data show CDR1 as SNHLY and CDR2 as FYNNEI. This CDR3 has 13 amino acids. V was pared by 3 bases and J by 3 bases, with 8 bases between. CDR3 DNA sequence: TGTGCCAGCAGTGAGTCGGGGGACACTGAAGCTTTCTTT. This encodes CASSESGDTEAFF.

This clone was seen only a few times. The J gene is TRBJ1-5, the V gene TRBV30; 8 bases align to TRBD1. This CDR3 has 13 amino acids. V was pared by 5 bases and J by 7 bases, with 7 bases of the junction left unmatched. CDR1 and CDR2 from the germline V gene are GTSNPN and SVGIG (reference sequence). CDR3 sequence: CAWGHRQGQPQHF. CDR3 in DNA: TGTGCCTGGGGGCACCGACAGGGGCAGCCCCAGCATTTT.

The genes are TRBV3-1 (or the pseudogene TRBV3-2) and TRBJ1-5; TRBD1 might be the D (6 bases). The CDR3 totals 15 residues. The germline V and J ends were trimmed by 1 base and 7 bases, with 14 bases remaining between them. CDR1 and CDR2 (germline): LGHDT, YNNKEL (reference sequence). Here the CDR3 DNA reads TGTGCCAGCAGCCAAGTACAGGGTAGCTTGCAGCCCCAGCATTTT. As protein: CASSQVQGSLQPQHF.

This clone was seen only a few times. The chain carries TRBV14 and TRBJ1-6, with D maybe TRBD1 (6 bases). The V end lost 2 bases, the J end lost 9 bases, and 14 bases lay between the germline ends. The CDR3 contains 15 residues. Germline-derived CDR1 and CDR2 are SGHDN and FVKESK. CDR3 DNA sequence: TGTGCCAGCAGCCAAACCAGGGGTGTTGGTTCACCCCTCCACTTT. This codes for CASSQTRGVGSPLHF.

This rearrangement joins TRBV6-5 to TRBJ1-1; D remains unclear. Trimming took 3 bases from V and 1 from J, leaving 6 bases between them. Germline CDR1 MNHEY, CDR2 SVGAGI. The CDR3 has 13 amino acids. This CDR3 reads CASSYGENTEAFF. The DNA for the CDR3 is TGTGCCAGCAGTTATGGGGAGAACACTGAAGCTTTCTTT.

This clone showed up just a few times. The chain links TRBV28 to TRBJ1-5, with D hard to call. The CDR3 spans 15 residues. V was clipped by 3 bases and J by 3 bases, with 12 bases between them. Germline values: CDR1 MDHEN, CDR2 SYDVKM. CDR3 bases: TGTGCCAGCAGTTTGTCCACTTCATACAATCAGCCCCAGCATTTT. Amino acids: CASSLSTSYNQPQHF.

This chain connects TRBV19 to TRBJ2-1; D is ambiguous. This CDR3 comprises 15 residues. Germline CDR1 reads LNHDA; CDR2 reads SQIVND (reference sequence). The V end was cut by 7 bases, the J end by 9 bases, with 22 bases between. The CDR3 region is CASTHLGPSRGEQFF. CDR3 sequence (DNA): TGTGCCAGTACCCACCTAGGACCTAGTAGAGGTGAGCAGTTCTTC.

The CDR3 spells CASSPGQGEQYF. The CDR3 nucleotides are TGCGCCAGCAGCCCGGGACAGGGTGAACAGTACTTC. The J gene is TRBJ2-5, the V gene TRBV5-1, with 9 nucleotides matching TRBD1. Trimming removed 4 bases from V and 11 bases from J; junction bases left unmatched: 6. Germline CDR1 reads SGHRS; CDR2 reads YFSETQ. This CDR3 has 12 residues.

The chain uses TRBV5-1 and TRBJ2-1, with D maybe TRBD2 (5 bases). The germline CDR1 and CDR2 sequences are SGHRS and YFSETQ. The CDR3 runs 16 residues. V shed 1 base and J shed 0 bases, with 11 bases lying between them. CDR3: CASSLRADSSYNEQFF. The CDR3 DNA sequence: TGCGCCAGCAGCTTGAGGGCGGACTCCTCCTACAATGAGCAGTTCTTC.

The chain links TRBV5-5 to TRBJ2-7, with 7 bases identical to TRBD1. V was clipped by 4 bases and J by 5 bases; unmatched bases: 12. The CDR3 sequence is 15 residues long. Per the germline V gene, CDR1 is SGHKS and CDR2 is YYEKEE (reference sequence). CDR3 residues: CASSPRPTGSHEQYF. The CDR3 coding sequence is TGTGCCAGCAGCCCCAGACCGACAGGGTCCCACGAGCAGTACTTC.